This TCR beta chain was observed in a study of T cell responses to AZD1222 COVID-19 vaccine. As to this clone: Its specificity is unknown.

General study points: Two doses of AZD1222 preceded a rise in Spike-specific TCR breadth and depth. The study identified only 6 or 7 AZD1222 recipients as seropositive at baseline.

Pooled in the analysis were second doses at about 4 or about 12 weeks. Some clones are missing from TCRdb's copy, which holds only in-frame ones; the method was immunoSEQ multiplex PCR. The table shows 45,000 to 70,000 clones, with about 89% occurring only once. The input for sequencing was peripheral blood, taken 28 days after the second AZD1222 dose. The receptor's source is an adult who received the AZD1222 COVID-19 vaccine.

In DNA, the CDR3 is TGTGCCAGCGGTCCGGGCCGCAGTGGAAAACTGTTTTTT. Translating gives CASGPGRSGKLFF. The V call is TRBV3-1 (or the pseudogene TRBV3-2), the J call TRBJ1-4; the D is unclear. This CDR3 is built from 13 residues. V was shortened by 8 bases and J by 10 bases, with 17 bases between the two germline ends. The germline CDR1 and CDR2 sequences are LGHDT and YNNKEL (reference sequence).